This TCR beta chain was identified in a study of regulatory T cells in long-lasting Graves disease (dated by TCRdb to about 2021). General notes on the study: Antithyroid drugs had been taken for less than 3 months by newly diagnosed Graves' disease patients. Peripheral blood TCR sequencing and RNA sequencing compared persistent Graves' disease patients with newly diagnosed Graves' disease patients. The study was registered as a clinical trial and conducted in China. A total of 33 samples underwent TCR sequencing, from around 13 patients with persistent Graves' disease and 20 or so patients with newly diagnosed Graves' disease. General study outcomes and caveats: Persistent patients shared more public clonotypes among themselves (around 2,500) than newly diagnosed patients did (roughly 910). Sequencing and analysis were restricted to the TCR beta chain. Lower TCR Shannon entropy and fewer highly expanded clones were observed in persistent Graves' disease patients than in newly diagnosed patients, which suggested clonal expansion. Preferential use of TRBV28, TRBJ1-2 and TRBJ2-5 was observed in persistent disease, whereas TRBV20-1 and TRBJ2-1 were favored in newly diagnosed disease. The authors acknowledged the small sample size as a limitation that may reduce accuracy. Only peripheral blood was studied, because thyroid tissue, the primary lesion, was inaccessible.

As concerns this clonotype: The antigen it binds to is not known. Nothing much larger sits one base from this clone, and base qualities are not available.

The CDR3 goes from the cysteine to the phenylalanine over 14 residues. Solely the CDR3 DNA is kept, with 42 bases framed from the first base. The germline V and J ends show losses of 0 bases and 13 bases respectively, and no gene match explains 6 bases of the junction. The germline V gene provides CDR1 SGDLS and CDR2 YYNGEE. The time point label, read with the paper, signifies: newly diagnosed GD, antithyroid drugs for less than 3 months. RNA was extracted from PBMCs in TRIzol for both TCR sequencing and RNA sequencing. The diagnosis of Graves' disease was made according to American Thyroid Association guidelines. Recruitment of patients was carried out at an endocrinology department in Xi'an, China. Each patient gave around 9 milliliters of peripheral blood, collected in an EDTA anticoagulant tube. PBMCs were isolated by Ficoll Paque Plus density gradient separation without further T cell sorting. An Agilent 2100 Bioanalyzer and agarose gel were used to check RNA quality, and a NanoDrop 2000 was used to measure RNA concentration.

To prepare the library, multiplex PCR was applied. The reads were generated on an Illumina HiSeq 4000. iRepertoire HTBI primers and Arm-PCR amplification of CDR3 regions were used to construct TCR beta libraries. Before sequencing, the PCR products underwent gel purification. The original methods were these. Across samples, about 63 TRBV and over 11 TRBJ segments were identified and used for gene usage analysis of CDR3 amino acid clonotypes. COPE and FqMerger were used to merge filtered high-quality paired reads into contigs. BLAST was used to align contigs to the IMGT TRBV, TRBD and TRBJ reference genes, and CDR3 was defined following IMGT. Any clonotype with a frequency above 0.1% was classified as a highly expanded clone. Shannon entropy served as the measure of repertoire diversity, while the Gini coefficient captured V-J evenness. A clonotype found in more than one individual was treated as public. In-frame beta chains were kept once TCRdb had trimmed the public reads at Q25 with fastp and called clones with MiXCR. Rows are combined by CDR3 protein, so each entry shows the most common genes and DNA. The V and J calls shown here were made by TCRdb, not taken from the authors' results. The sample table lists 520,000 or so distinct CDR3 sequences, 12% of them with a count of one. The top ten hold about 8.9% of the sample.

The sample also formed part of further work on T cells in Graves' hyperthyroidism and ophthalmopathy. Per that second paper: A patient counted as having stable Graves' hyperthyroidism if no progression to ophthalmopathy occurred over 18 months of follow-up. Hyperthyroidism patients were aged 18 to 65 years and newly diagnosed, with disease duration of less than 2 months. Exclusion was applied to patients with uncontrolled infections, other autoimmune diseases, pregnancy or lactation. Clinical symptoms, serum thyroxine and TRAb, thyroid ultrasound, and orbital computed tomography formed the basis for the diagnoses. The first round of RT-PCR for the TCR CDR3 was performed with the HTBI primer set and the Qiagen OneStep RT-PCR kit. Most expanded thyroid clonotypes (frequency above 0.001) were also detected in blood, suggesting blood repertoires may reflect thyroid immune responses. A 13 V-J signature model separated ophthalmopathy from stable hyperthyroidism, with roughly 88% sensitivity and roughly 81% specificity in cross-validation and 80%/75% in testing. During validation, the model predicted progression to ophthalmopathy a median of roughly 7.1 months ahead of onset, with around 71% sensitivity and 72% to 80% specificity. To identify distinguishing TCR V-J signatures, a discovery cohort of about 100 patients was used, comprising under 45 with Graves' ophthalmopathy and around 57 with stable Graves' hyperthyroidism. Prospective prediction of ophthalmopathy was tested in an independent validation cohort of 18 to 20 hyperthyroidism patients and 17 patients who later progressed to ophthalmopathy. The roughly 91 discovery patients were randomly split 7:3 into training and test sets. Thyroid tissue and blood T-cell repertoires from more than 5 Graves' hyperthyroidism patients were also compared in the study. Following sampling, methimazole starting at 30 mg daily was given to hyperthyroidism patients, and high-dose intravenous methylprednisolone was given to ophthalmopathy patients. A second multiplex PCR round built the libraries, followed by size selection and purification. Sequencing of the libraries was done on an Illumina HiSeq2000 using paired-end 100 bp reads. SOAPnuke was used to process the raw data, throwing out any read that contained adapters or uncalled bases, had a mean Phred below 15, or lacked an exact constant-primer or identifier match. COPE v1.2.5 was used to merge the high-quality paired reads, and each unique nucleotide sequence was defined as a clonotype. MiTCR v1.1 was used to align clonotypes to the IMGT TRBV, TRBD and TRBJ reference segments. Analysis was restricted to V-J combinations with a frequency above 0.0001, which covered roughly 99% of repertoires. A TCS score was defined as the ratio between F50 (clonal expansion) and ExV (chaos), using BLOSUM62-based TCRdist between CDR3 peptides within each V-J. Welch's t-statistics and random forest reduced around 510 V-J features to roughly 13, which were used in a naive Bayes classifier (R e1071). Sample size was not statistically predetermined, and investigators were not blinded to group allocation. The paper reports TCR Vbeta CDR3 sequencing of some 140 peripheral blood samples: 43 ophthalmopathy, roughly 74 hyperthyroidism and roughly 17 progressor patients.

This sequence originates from a woman younger than 45 with Graves disease. Donor details come from another sample of the same person, matched by shared clones. This specimen was peripheral blood mononuclear cells (PBMCs), taken at new diagnosis, from a patient treated with antithyroid drugs. In this chain, TRBV9 is recombined with TRBJ1-6; the junction holds 8 bases that match TRBD1. The CDR3 corresponds to CASSVEETGAPLHF. The base sequence is TGTGCCAGCAGCGTAGAGGAGACAGGGGCCCCCCTCCACTTT.